The 18 T cell receptor beta chains presented below share a single source sample, sequenced in a study of human T cells and chemical hapten exposure. Time point denoted: pre-sensitization, week 0. Treatment in this sample: therapeutic diphenylcyclopropenone sensitization with weekly scalp DPC. TCRdb called the RACE reads again in MiXCR, with one record for every CDR3 protein. Seen here are about 300,000 distinct CDR3 sequences, roughly 6% observed once, and the top ten hold more than 8%. This material consisted of whole blood, taken in connection with sensitization to the hapten diphenylcyclopropenone (DPC). All receptors derive from a woman aged 18-29 years with alopecia areata. Some clones in this sample may be carry-over from other donors' samples.

This clonotype was counted only a few times. The chain is built from TRBV20-1 and TRBJ2-1; 8 bases line up with TRBD2. CDR1 and CDR2 from the germline V gene are DFQATT and SNEGSKA (reference sequence). CDR3 length equals 13 residues. Trimming removed 4 bases from V and 7 bases from J; junction bases left unmatched: 6. In nucleotides, the CDR3 is TGCAGTGCTATCCGGGGGGGCCGGAATGAGCAGTTCTTC. Protein product: CSAIRGGRNEQFF.

J is TRBJ1-1 and V is TRBV27, with D possibly matching TRBD1 (5 bases). The germline V and J ends were trimmed by 2 bases and 3 bases, with 10 bases remaining between them. The CDR3 totals 14 residues. Looked up from germline, CDR1 is MNHEY and CDR2 is SMNVEV (reference sequence). This CDR3 reads CASSLQGPHTEAFF. The CDR3, as DNA: TGTGCCAGCAGTTTACAGGGTCCCCACACTGAAGCTTTCTTT.

This clonotype was recorded only once. The chain couples TRBV6-5 to TRBJ2-7, with a weak D call TRBD2 (6 bases). There are 13 residues in the CDR3. Germline lookup yields CDR1 MNHEY and CDR2 SVGAGI. V lost 0 bases to trimming and J lost 9 bases, with 12 bases between them. The CDR3 coding sequence is TGTGCCAGCAGTTACTCGCCGGGAGCCGGGCAGTACTTC. Amino acids: CASSYSPGAGQYF.

V is TRBV20-1 and J is TRBJ2-3; 7 bases are shared with TRBD1. The V gene's germline CDR1 is DFQATT and CDR2 SNEGSKA (reference sequence). The V gene end was trimmed by 3 bases and the J gene end by 6 bases; junction bases not matched to a gene: 9. This CDR3 spans 14 amino acids. CDR3 in amino acids: CSARRGQGSDTQYF. The CDR3 region has the DNA TGCAGTGCTAGGAGGGGGCAGGGCAGTGATACGCAGTATTTT.

The chain links TRBV12-5 to TRBJ1-1; D gene unclear. The germline gives CDR1 LGHNT, CDR2 FRNRAP. V was shortened by 1 base and J by 4 bases, with 16 bases between the two germline ends. The CDR3 covers 16 residues. CDR3 sequence: CASGLGNTQRGTEAFF. In nucleotides, the CDR3 is TGTGCTAGTGGTTTGGGAAACACTCAACGGGGCACTGAAGCTTTCTTT.

This clonotype was picked up many times. The J gene is TRBJ2-7, the V gene TRBV28; no clear D. In germline, CDR1 is MDHEN, CDR2 SYDVKM. V dropped 4 bases and J dropped 2 bases, with 12 bases sitting between them. This CDR3 is 14 amino acids long. As DNA, the CDR3 is TGTGCCAGCAGTTCATCACTGAGGACCTACGAGCAGTACTTC. This codes for CASSSSLRTYEQYF.

This clonotype showed up just a few times. The V call is TRBV15, the J call TRBJ2-3; D gene unclear. V dropped 2 bases and J dropped 0 bases, with 12 bases sitting between them. The CDR3 covers 16 residues. The germline V gene has CDR1 LNHNV and CDR2 YYDKDF (reference sequence). For the CDR3, the DNA is TGTGCCACCAGCAGAACGAGAACGTCTAGCACAGATACGCAGTATTTT. Residues: CATSRTRTSSTDTQYF. The variable domain in full, completed from reference TRBV15 and TRBJ2-3, reads DAMVIQNPRYQVTQFGKPVTLSCSQTLNHNVMYWYQQKSSQAPKLLFHYYDKDFNNEADTPDNFQSRRPNTSFCFLDIRSPGLGDTAMYLCATSRTRTSSTDTQYFGPGTRLTVL.

This chain uses TRBV11-3 with TRBJ2-5; 9 bases line up with TRBD1. In germline, CDR1 is SGHNT, CDR2 YENEEA. This CDR3 is 17 amino acids long. V dropped 1 base and J dropped 5; count of bases not matched to a gene: 11. CDR3 residues: CASSLGSGTGIHETQYF. The DNA for the CDR3 is TGTGCCAGCAGCTTAGGGTCGGGGACAGGGATTCACGAGACCCAGTACTTC.

This clonotype was counted at least ten times. The chain links TRBV28 to TRBJ1-4; possible D gene TRBD1, 6 bases. Trimming left V 6 bases short and J 3 bases short, with 11 bases between. The CDR3 is made up of 14 amino acids. Germline CDR1 is MDHEN and CDR2 is SYDVKM. This CDR3 reads CASRGDISNEKLFF. As DNA, the CDR3 is TGTGCCAGCAGGGGGGACATCTCTAATGAAAAACTGTTTTTT.

This clonotype was counted only a few times. The chain employs TRBV6-5 and TRBJ1-5, with TRBD1 matching 8 bases. CDR1 and CDR2 (germline): MNHEY, SVGAGI. CDR3 length equals 15 residues. With 6 bases clipped from V and 5 bases from J, the junction kept 9 bases outside the gene matches. Here the CDR3 DNA reads TGTGCCAGCAGCAGGACAGGGTCTTATTATCAGCCCCAGCATTTT. Its translation is CASSRTGSYYQPQHF.

This clonotype came up a few times. This chain links TRBV6-1 with TRBJ1-1; no clear D. V lost 4 bases, J lost 0 bases, and 9 bases lay in between. CDR3 length: 14 residues. Germline V gives CDR1 MNHNS, CDR2 SASEGT. CDR3 sequence (DNA): TGTGCCAGCAGTGGCTACAGCGTGAACACTGAAGCTTTCTTT. Translated, it gives CASSGYSVNTEAFF.

In its sample, this clonotype was seen many times. The chain employs TRBV12-5 and TRBJ2-1; D is unclear. The V gene lost 4 bases and the J gene lost 8 bases, with 9 bases spanning the gap. Germline V CDR1 and CDR2: LGHNT, FRNRAP. This CDR3 is 12 amino acids long. CDR3 region: CASGSLVDEQFF. The CDR3 DNA follows: TGTGCTAGTGGTTCGCTGGTGGATGAGCAGTTCTTC.

V usage is TRBV3-1 and J usage is TRBJ2-5, with a weak D call TRBD2 (5 bases). Trimming removed 0 bases from V and 10 bases from J, with 15 bases in between. CDR3 length equals 14 residues. In germline, CDR1 is LGHDT, CDR2 YNNKEL (reference sequence). The chain's CDR3 is CASSQDGGRPGQYF. As DNA, the CDR3 is TGTGCCAGCAGCCAAGATGGAGGCCGGCCCGGCCAGTACTTC.

This clonotype showed up many times. One end of the junction fails to match germline, which may point to a read error. V is TRBV6-5 and J is TRBJ1-2; 7 bases map to TRBD1. This CDR3 region has 14 residues. The V gene's germline CDR1 is MNHEY and CDR2 SVGAGI. The CDR3 region has the DNA TGCGCCAGCAGCTTGGGTCAGGGGGGCTATGGCTACACCTTC. As protein: CASSLGQGGYGYTF.

This clonotype was found many times. The rearrangement links TRBV18 to TRBJ1-1; D gene unclear. There are 12 residues in the CDR3. Per germline, CDR1 KGHSH and CDR2 LQKENI. Trimming took 2 bases from V and 8 from J, leaving 9 bases between them. The DNA for the CDR3 is TGTGCCAGCTCACCAGGAAGCCAGGAAGCTTTCTTT. Amino acids: CASSPGSQEAFF.

This clonotype was picked up many times. V gene TRBV6-2 or TRBV6-3 combines with J gene TRBJ1-1; the D is unclear. The CDR3 totals 13 residues. Germline-derived CDR1 and CDR2 are MNHEY and SVGEGT. The germline V and J ends were trimmed by 6 bases and 0 bases, with 8 bases remaining between them. In DNA, the CDR3 is TGTGCCAGCAGCCCCTTCATGAACACTGAAGCTTTCTTT. This gives the protein CASSPFMNTEAFF.

This clonotype was seen a handful of times. The CDR3 protein is CASSADRQGAPNTEAFF. The CDR3 region has the DNA TGTGCCAGCAGTGCAGACAGACAGGGGGCCCCAAACACTGAAGCTTTCTTT. V and J are TRBV6-6 and TRBJ1-1, with 10 nucleotides matching TRBD1. Germline loops: CDR1 MNHNY, CDR2 SVGAGI (reference sequence). This CDR3 is 17 amino acids long. V lost 5 bases to trimming and J lost 2 bases; unmatched junction nucleotides: 11.

This clonotype was picked up a small number of times. This rearrangement joins TRBV4-2 to TRBJ2-7, with 12 bases lining up with TRBD2. The V gene's germline CDR1 is LGHNA and CDR2 YNFKEQ. The CDR3 has 19 residues. After removal of 6 bases from V and 1 base from J, the junction contained 16 bases not matched to a gene. The CDR3 DNA reads as TGTGCCAGCAGTCGAAACCCCACTAGCGGGGGGCTCCGGTCCTACGAGCAGTACTTC. Translation: CASSRNPTSGGLRSYEQYF.